The 17 T cell receptor beta chains reported below all come from one sample, sequenced in a study of blood T cell repertoires in COVID-19. Produced via immunoSEQ multiplex PCR; TCRdb's table is partial and in-frame only. The table records about 100,000 clones, about 85% of them present only once. Sequencing input: peripheral blood. The source is a woman aged 65 to 85 with active or convalescent COVID-19.

V is TRBV6-2 or TRBV6-3 and J is TRBJ2-5; 8 bases align to TRBD1. Looked up from germline, CDR1 is MNHEY and CDR2 is SVGEGT. V was clipped by 5 bases and J by 4 bases; unmatched bases: 3. The CDR3 extends over 13 amino acids. CDR3 in amino acids: CASSRRGLETQYF. The CDR3 region has the DNA TGTGCCAGCAGTCGCAGGGGGCTAGAGACCCAGTACTTC.

This clone has a single count. The chain uses TRBV5-8 and TRBJ2-1; 10 positions match TRBD2. Looked up from germline, CDR1 is SGHTS and CDR2 is YDEGEE. This CDR3 has 17 residues. V trimming: 4 bases; J trimming: 0 bases; junction bases outside the gene matches: 7. The CDR3 spells CASSELAGASSYNEQFF. The CDR3 coding sequence is TGTGCCAGCAGCGAGCTAGCGGGGGCTAGCTCCTACAATGAGCAGTTCTTC.

J is TRBJ2-7 and V is TRBV24-1, with 9 bases fitting TRBD1. Trimming removed 4 bases from V and 6 bases from J; junction bases left unmatched: 9. In germline, CDR1 is KGHDR, CDR2 SFDVKD. The CDR3 spans 15 residues. CDR3 in DNA: TGTGCCACCAGTGAGAGGACAGGGGTGGGGTTCGAGCAGTACTTC. This gives the protein CATSERTGVGFEQYF.

The gene calls are TRBV9 and TRBJ1-2; a weak D match, TRBD1 (5 bases). Germline CDR1 is SGDLS and CDR2 is YYNGEE. V lost 0 bases, J lost 4 bases, and 13 bases lay in between. CDR3 length equals 15 residues. CDR3 sequence (DNA): TGTGCCAGCAGCGTAGTGGCAGGGCTAGGCTATGGCTACACCTTC. Its protein product is CASSVVAGLGYGYTF.

This clone turned up a few times. The genes are TRBV10-3 and TRBJ1-1; D ambiguous. Trimming pared 1 base from V and 1 base from J, leaving 10 bases between. Germline loops: CDR1 ENHRY, CDR2 SYGVKD. This CDR3 is 15 amino acids long. The CDR3 sequence: CAISEWPGENTEAFF. DNA for the CDR3: TGTGCCATCAGTGAGTGGCCAGGTGAGAACACTGAAGCTTTCTTT.

The gene calls are TRBV9 and TRBJ2-7, with 12 nucleotides matching TRBD1. Trimming removed 0 bases from V and 4 bases from J; junction bases left unmatched: 8. The CDR3 contains 17 residues. Per the germline V gene, CDR1 is SGDLS and CDR2 is YYNGEE. CDR3 DNA: TGTGCCAGCAGCGTAGCCGGGACAGGGGGCGGTATGTACGAGCAGTACTTC. Its translation is CASSVAGTGGGMYEQYF. The whole variable domain, remainder taken from reference TRBV9 and TRBJ2-7, is DSGVTQTPKHLITATGQRVTLRCSPRSGDLSVYWYQQSLDQGLQFLIQYYNGEERAKGNILERFSAQQFPDLHSELNLSSLELGDSALYFCASSVAGTGGGMYEQYFGPGTRLTVT.

The rearrangement joins TRBV6-5 to TRBJ2-1; D uncertain. Germline V gives CDR1 MNHEY, CDR2 SVGAGI. This CDR3 is built from 15 residues. The ends were cut back, 2 bases at V and 7 bases at J, with 15 bases in the middle. The CDR3 bases are TGTGCCAGCAGTTACCGGCAGGCCCTTAAGAATGAGCAGTTCTTC. This encodes CASSYRQALKNEQFF.

J is TRBJ1-5 and V is TRBV2; D is possibly TRBD1 (5 bases). V lost 6 bases, J lost 4 bases, and 16 bases lay in between. Germline lookup yields CDR1 SNHLY and CDR2 FYNNEI. The CDR3 sequence is 15 residues long. For the CDR3, the DNA is TGTGCCAGCAGAGCCTCCGAGACAGATAATCAGCCCCAGCATTTT. Protein sequence: CASRASETDNQPQHF.

The V call is TRBV7-2, the J call TRBJ2-1; the match to TRBD2 covers 13 bases. Germline values: CDR1 SGHTA, CDR2 FQGNSA. V dropped 6 bases and J dropped 6; count of bases not matched to a gene: 5. CDR3 length: 15 amino acids. CDR3 loop: CASRERLAGGNEQFF. The CDR3 DNA reads TGTGCCAGCAGGGAAAGACTAGCGGGAGGCAATGAGCAGTTCTTC.

The rearrangement joins TRBV14 to TRBJ1-4, with D tentatively TRBD1 (5 bases). There are 17 residues in the CDR3. Deletions cut 0 bases from V and 8 bases from J, with 19 bases between. In germline, CDR1 is SGHDN, CDR2 FVKESK. Here the CDR3 DNA reads TGTGCCAGCAGCCAAGATATTAGGCAGGGTGGAATGGAAAAACTGTTTTTT. Its translation: CASSQDIRQGGMEKLFF. Supplemented by reference TRBV14 and TRBJ1-4, the full variable domain reads EAGVTQFPSHSVIEKGQTVTLRCDPISGHDNLYWYRRVMGKEIKFLLHFVKESKQDESGMPNNRFLAERTGGTYSTLKVQPAELEDSGVYFCASSQDIRQGGMEKLFFGSGTQLSVL.

J is TRBJ2-7 and V is TRBV5-1, with 11 bases that match TRBD2. Germline lookup yields CDR1 SGHRS and CDR2 YFSETQ. The CDR3 has 17 residues. The junction had 7 bases not matched to a gene; V was cut back by 1 base and J by 1 base. In DNA form, the CDR3 reads TGCGCCAGCAGCTTGAAAGGGCTAGCGGGAGGTTCCTACGAGCAGTACTTC. It is translated as CASSLKGLAGGSYEQYF.

The chain employs TRBV5-4 and TRBJ1-1, with 9 bases matching TRBD1. The J segment lost 3 bases and the V segment lost 4 bases, leaving 7 bases of the junction unmatched. This CDR3 contains 15 residues. The germline gives CDR1 SGHNT, CDR2 YYREEE (reference sequence). CDR3 sequence (DNA): TGTGCCAGCAGCGAACCCGGGACAGGGCACACTGAAGCTTTCTTT. Translation: CASSEPGTGHTEAFF.

V and J are TRBV28 and TRBJ2-5; 7 bases fit TRBD1. J was trimmed by 5 bases and V by 9 bases; bases with no gene match: 24. The CDR3 length is 18 residues. CDR1 is MDHEN, CDR2 SYDVKM, per germline. The DNA for the CDR3 is TGTGCCAGTAGTACCTCCCGACAGGGCGCGTTTCAATTGGAGACCCAGTACTTC. Translating it yields CASSTSRQGAFQLETQYF.

The chain joins TRBV9 to TRBJ2-1; 8 bases match TRBD2. Per germline, CDR1 SGDLS and CDR2 YYNGEE. J was trimmed by 2 bases and V by 0 bases; bases with no gene match: 4. The CDR3 consists of 16 residues. The CDR3: CASSVGTGGTYNEQFF. The CDR3 bases are TGTGCCAGCAGCGTAGGTACGGGGGGGACCTACAATGAGCAGTTCTTC.

This clone came up once. The V and J genes are TRBV27 and TRBJ2-7; D is unresolved. V shed 3 bases and J shed 7 bases, with 7 bases lying between them. This CDR3 has 11 residues. Germline CDR1 MNHEY, CDR2 SMNVEV (reference sequence). The CDR3 nucleotides are TGTGCCAGCAGTTTCGTATGTGAGCAGTACTTC. Translating it yields CASSFVCEQYF.

This chain connects TRBV5-4 to TRBJ2-2, with 8 bases fitting TRBD1. In germline, CDR1 is SGHNT, CDR2 YYREEE (reference sequence). The CDR3 has 15 residues. The J segment lost 5 bases and the V segment lost 0 bases, leaving 3 bases of the junction unmatched. The CDR3 region is CASSLGQGQTGELFF. CDR3 bases: TGTGCCAGCAGCTTGGGACAGGGGCAAACCGGGGAGCTGTTTTTT.

The chain couples TRBV6-1 to TRBJ1-6, with TRBD1 identical over 7 bases. CDR1 MNHNS and CDR2 SASEGT come from the germline V gene. Trimming removed 6 bases from V and 13 bases from J; junction bases left unmatched: 18. This CDR3 has 16 amino acids. This chain's CDR3 is CASSETGTAASRPLHF. The CDR3 bases are TGTGCCAGCAGCGAAACCGGGACAGCAGCTTCTAGGCCCCTCCACTTT.